By share of the sample, the clone carrying this T cell receptor (beta chain) is medium-sized. The antigen remains unidentified. This specimen comes from a study of somatic mutations in cytotoxic T cells in rheumatoid arthritis. Study-wide background: Certain T-cell populations stained with V beta antibodies were FACS-sorted to nearly 100% purity, and V beta1+ cells were TCRB-sequenced. General study findings and limits: The study found that the largest CD8+ clone exceeded 20% of CD8+ cells in about an eighth of the 65 patients. Clonality of CD8+ cells rose with age in rheumatoid arthritis patients but not healthy controls.

Germline-derived CDR1 and CDR2 are MNHEY and SMNVEV (reference sequence). V lost 3 bases to trimming and J lost 3 bases, with 9 bases between them. The CDR3 runs 14 residues. In the original workflow: Only a few patient CD8+ clones above 1% matched published virus-specific TCRB sequences. Clones were sequenced by immunoSEQ multiplex PCR, and TCRdb holds only the in-frame ones, with some missing. That table supplies the V and J calls and clone size; D and trimming were determined from the DNA. The sample carries about 15,000 clones, around 70% recorded once. J is TRBJ1-5 and V is TRBV27; D unresolved. The receptor's source is an adult with rheumatoid arthritis. The sequenced sample was CD8+ T cells sorted from blood. Here the CDR3 reads CASSFDGLNQPQHF. In DNA, the CDR3 is TGTGCCAGCAGTTTCGATGGGCTCAATCAGCCCCAGCATTTT.